This T cell receptor (beta chain) stems from a study of cytomegalovirus exposure and HLA in healthy donors. Across the whole study: Later, an analysis reported that the 100 to 150 validation repertoires had used the same platform as the approximately 600 first-cohort repertoires. Findings and limits, study-wide: The listing of 150 to 200 TCR beta chains classed them as cytomegalovirus-associated. Three chains linked to CMV were shown in vitro to be specific for CMV antigens.

A remark on this clone: Its specificity is unknown.

Measured with immunoSEQ multiplex PCR; TCRdb has only the in-frame clones, and not every one. Of 150,000 to 200,000 clones detected, about 89% appear once; the ten largest clones hold around 2.7%. This CDR3 comprises 15 residues. The V segment lost 1 base and the J segment 3 bases; nucleotides outside the gene matches: 4. Germline V gene lookup returns CDR1 MGHRA and CDR2 YSYEKL. The donors were part of the approximately 130-subject validation cohort, which stood apart from the roughly 670-subject first cohort. The clonotype originates from a woman aged 18-29 years in good health and CMV-seropositive. The specimen was PBMCs. The chain has TRBV4-1 and TRBJ2-5, with 8 bases aligning to TRBD2. CDR3 DNA: TGCGCCAGCAGCCAAGCTCGGGGGGGCGAAGAGACCCAGTACTTC. This codes for CASSQARGGEETQYF.